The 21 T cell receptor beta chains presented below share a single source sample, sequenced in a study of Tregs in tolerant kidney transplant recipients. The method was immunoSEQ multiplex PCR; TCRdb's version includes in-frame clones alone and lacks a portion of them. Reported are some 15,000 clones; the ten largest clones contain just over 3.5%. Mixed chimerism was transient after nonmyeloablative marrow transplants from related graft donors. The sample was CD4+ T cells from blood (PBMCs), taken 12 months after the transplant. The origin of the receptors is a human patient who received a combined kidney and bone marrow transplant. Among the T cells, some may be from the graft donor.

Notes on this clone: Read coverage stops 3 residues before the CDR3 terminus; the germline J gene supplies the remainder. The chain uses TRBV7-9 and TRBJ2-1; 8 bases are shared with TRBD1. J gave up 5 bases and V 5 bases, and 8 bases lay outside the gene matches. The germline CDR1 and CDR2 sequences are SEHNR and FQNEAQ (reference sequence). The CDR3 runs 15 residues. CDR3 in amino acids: CASSPGQGPNNEQFF. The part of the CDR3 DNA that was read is TGTGCCAGCAGCCCTGGACAGGGTCCGAACAATGAG.

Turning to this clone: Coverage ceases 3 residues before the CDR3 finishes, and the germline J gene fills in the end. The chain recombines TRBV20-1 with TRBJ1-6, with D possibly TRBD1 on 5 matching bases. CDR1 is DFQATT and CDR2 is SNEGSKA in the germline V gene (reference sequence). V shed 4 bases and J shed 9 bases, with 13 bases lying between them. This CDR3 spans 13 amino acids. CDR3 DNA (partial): TGCAGTGCTATGGTGGCAGGGCTTTCACCC. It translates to CSAMVAGLSP. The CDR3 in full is CSAMVAGLSPLHF.

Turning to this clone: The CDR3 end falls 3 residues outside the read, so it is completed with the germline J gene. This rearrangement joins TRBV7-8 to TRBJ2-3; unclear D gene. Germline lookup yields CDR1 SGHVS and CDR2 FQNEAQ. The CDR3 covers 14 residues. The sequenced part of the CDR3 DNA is TGTGCCAGCAGCTTAGTCGTTACGGTGGTTGCG. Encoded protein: CASSLVVTVVA. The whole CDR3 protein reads CASSLVVTVVAQYF.

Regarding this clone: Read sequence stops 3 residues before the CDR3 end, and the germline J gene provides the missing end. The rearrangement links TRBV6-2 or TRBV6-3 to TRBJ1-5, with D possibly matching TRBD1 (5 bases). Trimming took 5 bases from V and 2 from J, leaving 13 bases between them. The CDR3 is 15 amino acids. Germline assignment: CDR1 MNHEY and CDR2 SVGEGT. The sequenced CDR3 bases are TGTGCCAGCAGTGCCAGCTGGGGGGGCAATCAGCCC. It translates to CASSASWGGNQP. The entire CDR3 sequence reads CASSASWGGNQPQHF.

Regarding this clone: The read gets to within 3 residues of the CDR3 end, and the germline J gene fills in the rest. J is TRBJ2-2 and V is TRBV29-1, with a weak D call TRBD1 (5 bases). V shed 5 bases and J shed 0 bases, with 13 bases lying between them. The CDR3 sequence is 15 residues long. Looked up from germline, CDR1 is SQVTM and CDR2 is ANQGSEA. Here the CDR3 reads CSVFEWTPNTGELFF. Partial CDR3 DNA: TGCAGCGTTTTTGAGTGGACACCGAACACCGGGGAG.

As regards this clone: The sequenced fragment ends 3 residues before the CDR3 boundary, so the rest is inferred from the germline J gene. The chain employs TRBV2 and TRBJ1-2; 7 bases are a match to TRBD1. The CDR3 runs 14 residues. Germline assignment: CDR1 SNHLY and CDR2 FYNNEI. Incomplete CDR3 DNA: TGTGCCAGCAGCGCGGGACAGTCTCGCCAGGGC. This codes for CASSAGQSRQG. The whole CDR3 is CASSAGQSRQGYTF.

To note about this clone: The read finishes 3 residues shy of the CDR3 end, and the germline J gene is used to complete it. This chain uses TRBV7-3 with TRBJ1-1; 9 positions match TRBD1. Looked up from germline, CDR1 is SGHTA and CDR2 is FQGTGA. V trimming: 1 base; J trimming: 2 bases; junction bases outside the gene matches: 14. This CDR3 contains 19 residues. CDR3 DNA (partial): TGTGCCAGCAGCTTAATGCCTCTAGGGGGGACAGGGCTCAACACTGAA. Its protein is CASSLMPLGGTGLNTE. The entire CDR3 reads CASSLMPLGGTGLNTEAFF.

CDR3 DNA (partial): TGCAGTGTAACTAGGGCTAGCGACTCCTACGAG. Protein product: CSVTRASDSYE. From start to end, the CDR3 is CSVTRASDSYEQYF. The chain combines TRBV20-1 with TRBJ2-7, with a weak D call TRBD2 (6 bases). The read comes to an end 3 residues before the CDR3 does, leaving the germline J gene to fill in the end. The CDR3 totals 14 residues. Trimming shortened V by 7 bases and J by 0 bases, and 16 bases separated the two germline ends. CDR1 is DFQATT and CDR2 is SNEGSKA in the germline V gene (reference sequence).

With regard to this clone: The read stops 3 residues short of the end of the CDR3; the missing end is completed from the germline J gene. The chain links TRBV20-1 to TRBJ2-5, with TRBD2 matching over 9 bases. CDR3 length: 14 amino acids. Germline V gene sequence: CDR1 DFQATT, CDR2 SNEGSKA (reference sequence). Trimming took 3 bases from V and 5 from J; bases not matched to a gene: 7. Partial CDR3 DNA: TGCAGTGCTAGGTTAGCGGGAGCGGGTGAGACC. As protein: CSARLAGAGET. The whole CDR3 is CSARLAGAGETQYF.

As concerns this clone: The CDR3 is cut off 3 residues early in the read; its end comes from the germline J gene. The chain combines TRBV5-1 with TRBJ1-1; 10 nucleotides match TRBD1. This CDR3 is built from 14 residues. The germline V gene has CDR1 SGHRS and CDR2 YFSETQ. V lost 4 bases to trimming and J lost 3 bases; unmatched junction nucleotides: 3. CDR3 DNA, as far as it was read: TGCGCCAGCAGCAAGACAGGGGGCTACACTGAA. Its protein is CASSKTGGYTE. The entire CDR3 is CASSKTGGYTEAFF.

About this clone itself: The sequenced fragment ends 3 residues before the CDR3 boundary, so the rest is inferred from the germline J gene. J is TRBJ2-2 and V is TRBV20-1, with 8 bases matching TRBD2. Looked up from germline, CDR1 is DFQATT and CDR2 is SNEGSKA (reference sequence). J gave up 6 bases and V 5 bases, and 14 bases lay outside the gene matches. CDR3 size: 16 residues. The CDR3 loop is CSARKQGREVAGELFF. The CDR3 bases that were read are TGCAGTGCTCGGAAGCAAGGGCGGGAGGTCGCCGGGGAG.

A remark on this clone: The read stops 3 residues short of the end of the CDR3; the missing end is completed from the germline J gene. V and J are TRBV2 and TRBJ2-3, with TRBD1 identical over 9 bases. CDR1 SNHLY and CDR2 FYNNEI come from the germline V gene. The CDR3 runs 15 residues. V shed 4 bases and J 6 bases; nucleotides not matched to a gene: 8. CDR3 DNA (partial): TGTGCCAGCAGTGGACTACAGGGGGCTTTGGATACG. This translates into CASSGLQGALDT. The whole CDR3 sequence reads CASSGLQGALDTQYF.

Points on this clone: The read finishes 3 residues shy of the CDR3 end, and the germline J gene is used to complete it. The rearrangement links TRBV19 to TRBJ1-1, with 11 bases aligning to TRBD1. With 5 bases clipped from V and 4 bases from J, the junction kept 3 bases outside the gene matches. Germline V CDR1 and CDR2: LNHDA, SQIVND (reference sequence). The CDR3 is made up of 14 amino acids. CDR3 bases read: TGTGCCAGTAGTTGGGACAGGGGGATCACTGAA. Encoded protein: CASSWDRGITE. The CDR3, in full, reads CASSWDRGITEAFF.

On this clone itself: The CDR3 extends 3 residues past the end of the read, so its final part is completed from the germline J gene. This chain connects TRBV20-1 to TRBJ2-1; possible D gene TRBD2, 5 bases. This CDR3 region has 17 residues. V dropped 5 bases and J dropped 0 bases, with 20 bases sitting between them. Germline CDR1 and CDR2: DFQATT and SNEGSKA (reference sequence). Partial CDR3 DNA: TGCAGTGCTCCTACTCGAACTAGTTTCGGCTCCTACAATGAG. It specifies CSAPTRTSFGSYNE. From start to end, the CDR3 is CSAPTRTSFGSYNEQFF.

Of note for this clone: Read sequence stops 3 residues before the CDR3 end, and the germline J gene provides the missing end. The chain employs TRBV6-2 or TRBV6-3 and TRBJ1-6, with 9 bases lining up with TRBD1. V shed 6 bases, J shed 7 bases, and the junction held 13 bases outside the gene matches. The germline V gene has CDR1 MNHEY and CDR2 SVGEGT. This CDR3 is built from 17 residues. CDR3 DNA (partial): TGTGCCAGCAGGCGGGACACAGGGGGCGCTTGGAATTCACCC. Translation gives CASRRDTGGAWNSP. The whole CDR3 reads CASRRDTGGAWNSPLHF.

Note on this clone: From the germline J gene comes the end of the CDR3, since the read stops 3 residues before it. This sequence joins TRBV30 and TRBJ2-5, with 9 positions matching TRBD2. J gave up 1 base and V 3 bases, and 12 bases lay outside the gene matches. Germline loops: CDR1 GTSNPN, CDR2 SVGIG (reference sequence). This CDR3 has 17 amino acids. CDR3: CAWRRRLAGTRQETQYF. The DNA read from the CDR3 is TGTGCCTGGAGAAGGCGGCTAGCGGGAACCCGCCAAGAGACC.

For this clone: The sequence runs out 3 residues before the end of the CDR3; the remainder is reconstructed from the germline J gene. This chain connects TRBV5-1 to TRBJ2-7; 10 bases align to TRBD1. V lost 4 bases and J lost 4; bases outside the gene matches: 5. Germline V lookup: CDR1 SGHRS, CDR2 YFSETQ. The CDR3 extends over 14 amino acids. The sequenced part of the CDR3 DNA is TGCGCCAGCAGCCAAGACAGGGGGCTTTACGAG. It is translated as CASSQDRGLYE. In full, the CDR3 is CASSQDRGLYEQYF.

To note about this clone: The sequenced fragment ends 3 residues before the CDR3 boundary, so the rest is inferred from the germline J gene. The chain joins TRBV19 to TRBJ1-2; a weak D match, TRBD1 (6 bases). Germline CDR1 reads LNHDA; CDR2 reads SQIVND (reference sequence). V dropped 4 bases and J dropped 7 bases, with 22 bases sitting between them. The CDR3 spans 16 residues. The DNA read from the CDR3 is TGTGCCAGTAGTACCCGACAGGAATACACCGCCGCTGGC. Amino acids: CASSTRQEYTAAG. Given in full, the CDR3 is CASSTRQEYTAAGYTF.

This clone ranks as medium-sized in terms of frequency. The CDR3 is CSALQRGVEQYF. The covered CDR3 bases are TGCAGCGCCCTCCAGCGGGGGGTCGAG. This chain uses TRBV29-1 with TRBJ2-7, with TRBD2 matching 9 bases. The read terminates 3 residues before the CDR3 end, so the remaining end is supplied by the germline J gene. The V segment lost 7 bases and the J segment 6 bases; nucleotides outside the gene matches: 7. This CDR3 has 12 residues. Germline assignment: CDR1 SQVTM and CDR2 ANQGSEA.

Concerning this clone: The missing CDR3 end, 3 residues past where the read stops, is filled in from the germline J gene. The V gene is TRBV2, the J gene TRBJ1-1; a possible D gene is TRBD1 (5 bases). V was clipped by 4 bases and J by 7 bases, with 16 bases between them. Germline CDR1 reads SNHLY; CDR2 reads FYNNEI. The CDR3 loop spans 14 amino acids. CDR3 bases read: TGTGCCAGCAGTGGAACGAGGGGTGGGATTGAA. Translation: CASSGTRGGIE. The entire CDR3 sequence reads CASSGTRGGIEAFF. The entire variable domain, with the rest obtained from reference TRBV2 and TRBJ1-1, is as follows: EPEVTQTPSHQVTQMGQEVILRCVPISNHLYFYWYRQILGQKVEFLVSFYNNEISEKSEIFDDQFSVERPDGSNFTLKIRSTKLEDSAMYFCASSGTRGGIEAFFGQGTRLTVV.

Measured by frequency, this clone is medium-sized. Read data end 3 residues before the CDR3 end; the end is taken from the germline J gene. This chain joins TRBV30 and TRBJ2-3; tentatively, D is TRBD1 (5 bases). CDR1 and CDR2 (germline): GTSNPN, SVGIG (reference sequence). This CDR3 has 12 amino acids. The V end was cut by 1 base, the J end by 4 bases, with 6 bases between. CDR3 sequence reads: CAWSAGSDTQYF. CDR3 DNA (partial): TGTGCCTGGAGTGCAGGGTCAGATACG.